Given below is one T cell receptor beta chain in context. Its matching antigen is unknown. A sample-barcoded 5' primer and a J-beta primer mix were used in a second PCR of roughly 7 to 12 cycles. TCRdb passed the 5' RACE reads through MiXCR, listing each CDR3 protein once. Of about 640,000 distinct CDR3 sequences listed, approximately 59% are singletons. Germline lookup yields CDR1 SGHRS and CDR2 YFSETQ. Losses at the gene ends were 3 bases for V and 3 bases for J; bases not matched to a gene: 6. This CDR3 contains 15 residues. The sample comes from a study of blood T cells in healthy people across ages. Study-level results: In long-lived donors, naive CD4+ cell counts and diversity exceeded those of aged donors. Getting older went along with TCR beta diversity per million T cells dropping roughly linearly.

Collection of around 10 milliliters of peripheral blood was performed for each donor. The specimen was blood. The source is a man aged 60-69 years in good health. This chain connects TRBV5-1 to TRBJ2-3; TRBD2 agrees at 8 bases. This chain's CDR3 is CASSSRRGVTDTQYF. The CDR3 DNA is TGCGCCAGCAGCTCGCGGCGGGGGGTTACAGATACGCAGTATTTT.